Sequencing of this T cell receptor (beta chain) was carried out in a study of T cell changes during pregnancy in multiple sclerosis. CDR1 and CDR2 (germline): SGHTA, FQGNSA. The CDR3 extends over 14 amino acids. The trim removed 5 bases at V and 4 bases at J, leaving 4 bases unmatched. The assay was immunoSEQ multiplex PCR, and TCRdb's table has in-frame clones only and misses some. Among 45,000 to 65,000 clones listed, approximately 90% were seen once. The TCR comes from a female donor in good health, enrolled as a control in a pregnancy study. Sample: peripheral blood, taken after pregnancy. The chain carries TRBV7-2 and TRBJ1-2; 10 nucleotides agree with TRBD1. CDR3 protein: CASSVGQGSYGYTF. CDR3 DNA sequence: TGTGCCAGCAGCGTGGGACAGGGGAGCTATGGCTACACCTTC.